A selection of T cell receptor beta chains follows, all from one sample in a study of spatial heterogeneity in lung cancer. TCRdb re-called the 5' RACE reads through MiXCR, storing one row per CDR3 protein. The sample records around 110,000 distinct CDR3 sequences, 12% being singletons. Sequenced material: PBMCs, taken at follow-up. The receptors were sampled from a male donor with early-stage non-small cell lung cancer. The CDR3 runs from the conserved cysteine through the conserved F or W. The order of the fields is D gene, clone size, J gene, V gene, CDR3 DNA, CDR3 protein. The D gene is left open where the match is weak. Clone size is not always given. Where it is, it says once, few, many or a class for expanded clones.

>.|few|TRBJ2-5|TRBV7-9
TGTGCCAGCAGCTTAGAGGGCGGGGAGACCCAGTACTTC
CASSLEGGETQYF
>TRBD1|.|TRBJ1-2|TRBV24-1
TGTGCCACCAGTGAATCTGGACAGGGGGATGGCTACACCTTC
CATSESGQGDGYTF
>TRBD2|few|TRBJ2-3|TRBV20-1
TGCAGTGCTAGTGGACTAGCGGGGACCCTCGCTCAAGTTACGCAGTATTTT
CSASGLAGTLAQVTQYF
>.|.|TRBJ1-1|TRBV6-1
TGTGCCAGCATTGGGGGGGGCTTGAACACTGAAGCTCTCTTT
CASIGGGLNTEALF
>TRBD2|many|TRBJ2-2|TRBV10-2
TGCGCCAGCAGTGAACAGCGGGGGGCCTCCGGGGAGCTGTTTTTT
CASSEQRGASGELFF
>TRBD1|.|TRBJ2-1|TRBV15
TGTGCCACCAGCAGCCTACAGGGGGACACCTACAATGAGCAGTTCTTC
CATSSLQGDTYNEQFF
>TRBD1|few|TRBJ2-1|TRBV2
TGTGCCAGCAGAATACAAGGACAGGCCCCTGGGGAGCAGTTCTTC
CASRIQGQAPGEQFF
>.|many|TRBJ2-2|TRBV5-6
TGTGCCAGCAGCTCTCTAGACGGGAGAGACACCGGGGAGCTGTTTTTT
CASSSLDGRDTGELFF
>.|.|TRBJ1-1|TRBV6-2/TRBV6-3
TGTGCCAGCAGTTATCTCGGGGCGTTGAACACTGAAGCTTTCTTT
CASSYLGALNTEAFF
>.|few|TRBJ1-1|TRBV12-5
TGTGCTAGTGGTCATCCAACAGGGAATACGACTGAAGCTTTCTTT
CASGHPTGNTTEAFF
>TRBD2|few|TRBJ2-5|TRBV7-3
TGTGCCAGCAGCCGGGGAGGGTCAGAGACCCAGTACTTC
CASSRGGSETQYF
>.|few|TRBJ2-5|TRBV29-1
TGCAGCGTTGAAAGGGGTTCCGGCGGGGAGACCCAGTACTTC
CSVERGSGGETQYF
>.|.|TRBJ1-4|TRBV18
TGTGCCAGCTCACCACGCTCGACACCGTCAACTAATGAAAAACTGTTTTTT
CASSPRSTPSTNEKLFF
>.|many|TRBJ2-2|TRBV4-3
TGCGCCAGCAGTCCCAGGGGTTGGACTGGGGAGCTGTTTTTT
CASSPRGWTGELFF
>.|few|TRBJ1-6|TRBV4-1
TGCGCCAGCAGCCAAGAGGTTCCTCCCCTCCACTTT
CASSQEVPPLHF
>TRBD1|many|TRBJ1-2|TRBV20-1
TGCAGTGCTAGAGATGGCAGGGGGCCAAATGGCTACACCTTC
CSARDGRGPNGYTF
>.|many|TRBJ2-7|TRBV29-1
TGCAGCGTTGGTCAGAGCTCCTACGAGCAGTACTTC
CSVGQSSYEQYF
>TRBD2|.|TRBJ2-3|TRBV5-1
TGCGCCAGCAGCTTGGGGACTAGCGGGGGGATCGCAGATACGCAGTATTTT
CASSLGTSGGIADTQYF
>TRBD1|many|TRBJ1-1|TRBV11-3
TGTGCCAGCAGCTTGAATCAGGGGGCGGCCACTGAAGCTTTCTTT
CASSLNQGAATEAFF
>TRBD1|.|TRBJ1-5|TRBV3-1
TGTGCCAGCAGCCAATCAGGGGGGAATCAGCCCCAGCATTTT
CASSQSGGNQPQHF
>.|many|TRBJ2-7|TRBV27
TGTGCCAGCAGTCACAGCTCCTACGAGCAGTACTTC
CASSHSSYEQYF
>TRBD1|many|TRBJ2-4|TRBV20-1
TGCAGTGCTAGTCGACAGGGGATCGGCATTCAGTACTTC
CSASRQGIGIQYF
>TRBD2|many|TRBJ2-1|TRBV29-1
TGCAGCGTTGCTGACTTAGCGGGGGGCTACAATGAGCAGTTCTTC
CSVADLAGGYNEQFF
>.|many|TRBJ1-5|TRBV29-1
TGCAGCGTTGGCGCCATTGAGGGTCAGCCCCAGCATTTT
CSVGAIEGQPQHF
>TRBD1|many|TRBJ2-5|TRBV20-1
TGCAGTGCTTCTGGAGGACAGGATTACTTC
CSASGGQDYF
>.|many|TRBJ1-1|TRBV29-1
TGCAGCGTAGTGTATACCGGGGCCATGAACACTGAAGCTTTCTTT
CSVVYTGAMNTEAFF
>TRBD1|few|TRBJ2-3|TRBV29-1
TGCAGCGTCTCCCGGGACAGGGAAACAGATACGCAGTATTTT
CSVSRDRETDTQYF
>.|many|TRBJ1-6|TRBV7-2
TGTGCCAGCAGCTTAAAATCCGGGGGGCCCAATTCACCCCTCCACTTT
CASSLKSGGPNSPLHF
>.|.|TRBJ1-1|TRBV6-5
TGTGCCAGCAGTTACGATCGTATTAACACTGAAGCTTTCTTT
CASSYDRINTEAFF
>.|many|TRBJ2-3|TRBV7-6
TGTGCCAGCAGCTTAGGGACCGGGGCCACAGATACGCAGTATTTT
CASSLGTGATDTQYF
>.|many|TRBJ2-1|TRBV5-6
TGCGCCAGCAGCTTGCGAAATGAGCAGTTCTTC
CASSLRNEQFF
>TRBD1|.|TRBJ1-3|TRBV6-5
TGTGCCAGCAGTTCCGGGACAGCCGGCGGTTTTTCTGGAAACACCATATATTTT
CASSSGTAGGFSGNTIYF
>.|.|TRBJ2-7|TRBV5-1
TGCGCCAGCAGCACCTCTGCGGGGGCCTCCTACGAGCAGTACTTC
CASSTSAGASYEQYF
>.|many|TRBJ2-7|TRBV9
TGTGCCAGCAGCCCCCCCCGTAGCGCCCACGGCATCTACGAGCAGTACTTC
CASSPPRSAHGIYEQYF
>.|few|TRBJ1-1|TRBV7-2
TGTGCCAGCAGCTTAGCCGAAGGTGGCGGCACTGAAGCTTTCTTT
CASSLAEGGGTEAFF
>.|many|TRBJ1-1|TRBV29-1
TGCAGCGTTACCGCGTGGTTTAAGGACACTGAAGCTTTCTTT
CSVTAWFKDTEAFF
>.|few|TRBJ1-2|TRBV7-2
TGTGCCAGCAATACAGGGTCCCAAGCTAACTATGGCTACACCTTC
CASNTGSQANYGYTF